These 19 T cell receptor beta chains originate from one sample sequenced in a study of T-cell reconstitution after alpha-beta-depleted transplantation in children. The library targeted TCRbeta and was prepared with unique molecular identifiers. TCRdb independently ran MiXCR on the PCR reads; one entry per CDR3 protein. The repertoire has under 750,000 distinct CDR3 sequences, 23% of them found once; the top ten carry around 14%. This specimen consisted of PBMCs, mostly from graft donor cells, obtained 360 days after TCRalphabeta/CD19-depleted stem cell transplant. These receptors were obtained from a boy under three years old who had a stem cell transplant for acute myeloid leukemia, so the T cells may come from the graft donor.

This chain connects TRBV20-1 to TRBJ2-1; no clear D. Deletions cut 4 bases from V and 0 bases from J, with 7 bases between. CDR1 is DFQATT, CDR2 SNEGSKA, per germline (reference sequence). This CDR3 has 13 amino acids. The CDR3 DNA reads TGCAGTGCTACCTACAGCTCCTACAATGAGCAGTTCTTC. The encoded protein is CSATYSSYNEQFF.

This chain joins TRBV5-6 and TRBJ2-1; perhaps TRBD1 as D (6 bases). The length of the CDR3 is 14 residues. Germline lookup yields CDR1 SGHDT and CDR2 YYEEEE. V was pared by 1 base and J by 6 bases, with 11 bases between. CDR3 DNA sequence: TGTGCCAGCAGCTTGACTTGGACAGTCAATGAGCAGTTCTTC. This encodes CASSLTWTVNEQFF. Together with reference TRBV5-6 and TRBJ2-1, the CDR3 gives the full variable domain: DAGVTQSPTHLIKTRGQQVTLRCSPKSGHDTVSWYQQALGQGPQFIFQYYEEEERQRGNFPDRFSGHQFPNYSSELNVNALLLGDSALYLCASSLTWTVNEQFFGPGTRLTVL.

This clonotype was seen ten or more times. CDR3 DNA: TGCGCCAGCAGCCAAGTTTTAGAGGGGGGGCCCCATGAGCAGTTCTTC. Protein sequence: CASSQVLEGGPHEQFF. This rearrangement joins TRBV4-3 to TRBJ2-1; D is perhaps TRBD2 (7 bases). Trimming removed 1 base from V and 8 bases from J, with 18 bases in between. The CDR3 extends over 16 amino acids. CDR1 is LGHNA and CDR2 is YSLEER in the germline V gene.

The chain is built from TRBV2 and TRBJ2-1; D is perhaps TRBD2 (7 bases). The V end was cut by 8 bases, the J end by 6 bases, with 17 bases between. Germline values: CDR1 SNHLY, CDR2 FYNNEI. The CDR3 contains 14 residues. CDR3 nucleotides: TGTGCCAGCGGTGTCCGGGGGGCCTCCAATGAGCAGTTCTTC. It translates to CASGVRGASNEQFF.

The chain links TRBV6-1 to TRBJ2-7, with TRBD1 matching 8 bases. Trimming cost V 5 bases and J 2 bases; bases outside gene matches: 11. The germline V gene encodes CDR1 MNHNS and CDR2 SASEGT. The CDR3 consists of 16 residues. In nucleotides, the CDR3 is TGTGCCAGCAGTCGATTTCAGGGGGCAGGGGCCTACGAGCAGTACTTC. Translating gives CASSRFQGAGAYEQYF.

This clonotype was seen a few times. The chain combines TRBV6-1 with TRBJ2-7; 7 bases match TRBD2. Trimming at V came to 7 bases and at J to 2 bases, leaving 11 bases not matched to a gene. The CDR3 has 15 residues. The germline CDR1 and CDR2 sequences are MNHNS and SASEGT. CDR3 region: CASTPRGVAAYEQYV. DNA of the CDR3: TGTGCCAGCACCCCCCGGGGGGTAGCAGCCTACGAGCAGTACGTC.

This clonotype was recorded at least ten times. The chain joins TRBV11-3 to TRBJ2-7; D is unresolved. V was pared by 6 bases and J by 5 bases, with 8 bases between. Germline CDR1 is SGHNT and CDR2 is YENEEA. The CDR3 has 11 amino acids. In DNA form, the CDR3 reads TGTGCCAGCAGTACCGATGACGAGCAGTACTTC. Its translation is CASSTDDEQYF. The full variable domain, its missing parts supplied by reference TRBV11-3 and TRBJ2-7, is EAGVVQSPRYKIIEKKQPVAFWCNPISGHNTLYWYLQNLGQGPELLIRYENEEAVDDSQLPKDRFSAERLKGVDSTLKIQPAELGDSAVYLCASSTDDEQYFGPGTRLTVT.

This clonotype was counted only a few times. This rearrangement joins TRBV20-1 to TRBJ1-5; no clear D gene. The V and J ends lost 3 bases and 4 bases respectively, with 16 bases between them. Germline V CDR1 and CDR2: DFQATT, SNEGSKA (reference sequence). The CDR3 totals 15 residues. The CDR3 loop reads CSASWYTASNQPQHF. The CDR3 coding sequence is TGCAGTGCTAGCTGGTACACGGCTTCTAATCAGCCCCAGCATTTT.

This clonotype was seen many times. This rearrangement joins TRBV12-3 or TRBV12-4 to TRBJ2-1; D may match TRBD1 or TRBD2 (6 bases each). There are 14 residues in the CDR3. V dropped 5 bases and J dropped 5 bases, with 13 bases sitting between them. The CDR3 DNA follows: TGTGCCAGCAGTCCTCGGGGGCCCCACAATGAGCAGTTCTTC. It translates to CASSPRGPHNEQFF.

This clonotype was seen only a few times. The gene calls are TRBV12-3 or TRBV12-4 and TRBJ2-1; 12 bases are a match to TRBD2. J was trimmed by 0 bases and V by 2 bases; bases with no gene match: 5. CDR3 length: 18 residues. The CDR3 bases are TGTGCCAGCAGTTTACTAGCGGGGGGGCAGGGCTCCTACAATGAGCAGTTCTTC. Residues: CASSLLAGGQGSYNEQFF.

This clonotype has a count of ten or more. V usage is TRBV4-3 and J usage is TRBJ2-1, with D perhaps being TRBD1 or TRBD2 (5 bases each). The CDR3 has 15 residues. Per germline, CDR1 LGHNA and CDR2 YSLEER. V lost 4 bases and J 3 bases, leaving 13 bases between the germline ends. The CDR3 bases are TGCGCCAGCAGCCGAGGGACCAGGCGCTACAATGAGCAGTTCTTC. It is translated as CASSRGTRRYNEQFF.

The chain has TRBV24-1 and TRBJ1-1, with no clear D. The CDR3 covers 11 residues. V lost 7 bases and J 4 bases, leaving 6 bases between the germline ends. Germline values: CDR1 KGHDR, CDR2 SFDVKD. The CDR3: CATRTATEAFF. The CDR3 DNA is TGTGCCACCAGGACGGCCACTGAAGCTTTCTTT.

Ten or more counts support this clonotype. The chain carries TRBV20-1 and TRBJ1-6; D gene unclear. Trimming removed 5 bases at V and 0 bases at J, with 11 bases between. The length of the CDR3 is 15 residues. The germline gives CDR1 DFQATT, CDR2 SNEGSKA (reference sequence). Here the CDR3 reads CSALDRGSYNSPLHF. The CDR3 DNA sequence: TGCAGTGCTTTGGACCGAGGCTCCTATAATTCACCCCTCCACTTT.

The rearrangement links TRBV7-9 to TRBJ2-2; D gene uncertain. CDR1 and CDR2 from the germline V gene are SEHNR and FQNEAQ (reference sequence). The CDR3 runs to 17 residues. V lost 5 bases, J lost 0 bases, and 16 bases lay in between. This CDR3 reads CASSPDNGFANTGELFF. In nucleotides, the CDR3 is TGTGCCAGCAGCCCCGACAACGGCTTCGCGAACACCGGGGAGCTGTTTTTT.

The gene calls are TRBV30 and TRBJ2-4; D might be TRBD1 (6 bases). V gave up 0 bases and J gave up 8 bases, with 26 bases separating them. This CDR3 has 18 residues. Germline V gene lookup returns CDR1 GTSNPN and CDR2 SVGIG (reference sequence). The CDR3 loop is CAWSVSFPAGVGKDIQYF. CDR3 sequence (DNA): TGTGCCTGGAGTGTATCGTTTCCGGCAGGGGTCGGTAAGGACATTCAGTACTTC.

This clonotype has ten or more counts. The chain carries TRBV29-1 and TRBJ2-3; D assignment may be TRBD1 or TRBD2 (6 bases each). The V end was cut by 4 bases, the J end by 0 bases, with 17 bases between. The CDR3 extends over 16 amino acids. From germline, CDR1 is SQVTM and CDR2 ANQGSEA. CDR3 sequence reads: CSVGYRGLPSTDTQYF. Written as DNA, the CDR3 is TGCAGCGTTGGATACCGGGGGCTCCCTAGCACAGATACGCAGTATTTT.

The chain uses TRBV12-3 or TRBV12-4 and TRBJ1-1; perhaps TRBD1 as D (5 bases). V was pared by 10 bases and J by 4 bases, with 13 bases between. The CDR3 runs 12 residues. Here the CDR3 DNA reads TGTGCCATCTTCCCCGGGGGCACTGAAGCTTTCTTT. The encoded protein is CAIFPGGTEAFF.

This clonotype was counted only a few times. J is TRBJ2-5 and V is TRBV5-6; 7 bases match TRBD2. CDR3 length equals 13 residues. The ends lost 4 bases at V and 6 bases at J; junction bases unmatched: 6. The germline V gene encodes CDR1 SGHDT and CDR2 YYEEEE. The CDR3 protein is CASSRTRQQTQYF. CDR3 bases: TGTGCCAGCAGCCGGACTAGGCAACAGACCCAGTACTTC.

This clonotype was counted a single time. The chain combines TRBV20-1 with TRBJ2-3; TRBD1 is a possible D gene (5 bases). The CDR3 extends over 15 amino acids. Trimming cost V 0 bases and J 2 bases, with 12 bases left between them. Per the germline V gene, CDR1 is DFQATT and CDR2 is SNEGSKA (reference sequence). CDR3 residues: CSAREVAGITDTQYF. The CDR3 DNA reads TGCAGTGCTAGAGAGGTGGCAGGGATCACAGATACGCAGTATTTT.